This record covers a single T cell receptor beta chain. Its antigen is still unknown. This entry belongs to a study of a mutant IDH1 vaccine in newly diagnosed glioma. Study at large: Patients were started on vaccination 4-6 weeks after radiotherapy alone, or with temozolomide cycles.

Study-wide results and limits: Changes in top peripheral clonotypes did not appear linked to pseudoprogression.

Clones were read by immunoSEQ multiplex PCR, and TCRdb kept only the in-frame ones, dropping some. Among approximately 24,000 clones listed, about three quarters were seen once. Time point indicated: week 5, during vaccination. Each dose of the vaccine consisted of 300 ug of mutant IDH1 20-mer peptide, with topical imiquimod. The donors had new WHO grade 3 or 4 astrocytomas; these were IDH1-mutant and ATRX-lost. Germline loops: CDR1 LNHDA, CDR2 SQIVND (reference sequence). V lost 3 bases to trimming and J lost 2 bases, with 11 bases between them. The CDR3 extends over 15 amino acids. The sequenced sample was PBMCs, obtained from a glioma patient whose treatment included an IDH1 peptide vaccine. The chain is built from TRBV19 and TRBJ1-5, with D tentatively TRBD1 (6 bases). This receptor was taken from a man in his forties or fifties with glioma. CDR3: CASSMFAGGNQPQHF. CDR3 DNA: TGTGCCAGTAGTATGTTTGCAGGGGGCAATCAGCCCCAGCATTTT.